The entry below gives a single T cell receptor beta chain sequence along with its context. Its binding antigen is unknown. No much larger clone is present one base from it, and per-base qualities are unavailable. This sample was taken from a study of blood T cell repertoires in COVID-19 (TCRdb year 2020). Background for the entire study: Collaborator samples came from the United States, Italy and Spain and covered acute and convalescent phases of COVID-19. The prospective study material was composed of cDNA or gDNA derived from T cells, B-cell-depleted T cells, or PBMCs. Subjects who had been exposed to COVID-19, were actively infected with it, or had recovered from it provided the deeply sampled blood TCRbeta repertoires that made up the dataset. The repertoires were released in a freely available public database intended as a resource for research on the immune response to SARS-CoV-2. Samples were obtained from the ongoing ImmuneRACE study (first 160 participants) and from 950 to 1,500 subjects provided by 6 global collaborators. Nearly every sample came with metadata listing a de-identified subject ID, COVID-19 status, age in years and sex. Where HLA class I and class II types were available, the types were taken from metadata supplied by the sample provider, not from assay-based typing.

In Seattle, one collaborating source enrolled patients while the infection was active and tracked those patients longitudinally over the course of disease. Whole blood was collected in K2EDTA tubes by collaborating institutions according to the institutions' own protocols. For TCRbeta analysis, collaborators shipped samples in one of three forms: frozen whole blood, isolated PBMCs, or DNA extracted from either of those sample types. Paper-wide results and their limitations: The quantity of clinical and demographic metadata differed by source and by participant and was supplied without curation.

The immunoSEQ Assay, a bias-controlled multiplex PCR, was used to amplify TCRbeta CDR3 regions from genomic DNA. The study's processing was this. The number of nucleated cells in each sample was estimated by amplification of reference gene primers within the assay. To quantify the absolute abundance of each unique TCRbeta CDR3 rearrangement, sequence reads were collapsed and filtered. Productive Simpson clonality was computed per sample as the square root of Simpson's diversity index over productive rearrangements. TCRdb retrieved this table from immuneACCESS and kept in-frame rearrangements only. Not all clones are present; in checked studies, unresolved V genes account for under half, and no reason is known for the remainder. The V and J calls and clone size were taken over from that table, and D and trimming were inferred from the DNA. Present in this sample are 500,000 to 600,000 clones, approximately 88% of which were seen just once. The ten largest clones take up less than 9.5% of the sample.

In the germline V gene (reference sequence), CDR1 corresponds to MNHNY and CDR2 to SVGAGI. CDR3 length: 14 amino acids, cysteine to phenylalanine. Of all the DNA, just the CDR3 is kept, 42 bases in frame from base 1. Trimming removed 2 bases from V and 3 bases from J, leaving 10 bases between the germline ends. The clonotype comes from a woman aged 45 to 65 with COVID-19, enrolled during active disease. What was sequenced was peripheral blood. The V and J genes are TRBV6-6 and TRBJ1-2; the D gene lacks a confident call. The nucleotides are TGTGCCAGCAGTTACAAGGGAGGCTACTATGGCTACACCTTC. Its protein reads: CASSYKGGYYGYTF.